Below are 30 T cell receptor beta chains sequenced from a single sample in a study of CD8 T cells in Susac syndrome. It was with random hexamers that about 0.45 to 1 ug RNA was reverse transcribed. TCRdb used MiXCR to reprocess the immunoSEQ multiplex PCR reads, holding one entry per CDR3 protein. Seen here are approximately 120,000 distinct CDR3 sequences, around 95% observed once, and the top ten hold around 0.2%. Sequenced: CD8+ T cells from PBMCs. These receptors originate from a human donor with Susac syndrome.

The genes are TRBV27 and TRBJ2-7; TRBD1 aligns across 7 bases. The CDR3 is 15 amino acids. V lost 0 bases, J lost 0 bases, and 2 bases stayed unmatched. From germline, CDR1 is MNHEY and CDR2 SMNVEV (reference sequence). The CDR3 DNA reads TGTGCCAGCAGTTTATCGGGACAGTCCTCCTACGAGCAGTACTTC. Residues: CASSLSGQSSYEQYF.

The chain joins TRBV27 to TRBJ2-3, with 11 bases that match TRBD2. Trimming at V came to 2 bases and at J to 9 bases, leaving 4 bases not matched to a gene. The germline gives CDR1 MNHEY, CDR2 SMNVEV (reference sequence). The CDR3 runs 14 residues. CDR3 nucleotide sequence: TGTGCCAGCAGTTTAACTAGCGGGGGTGACACGCAGTATTTT. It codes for CASSLTSGGDTQYF.

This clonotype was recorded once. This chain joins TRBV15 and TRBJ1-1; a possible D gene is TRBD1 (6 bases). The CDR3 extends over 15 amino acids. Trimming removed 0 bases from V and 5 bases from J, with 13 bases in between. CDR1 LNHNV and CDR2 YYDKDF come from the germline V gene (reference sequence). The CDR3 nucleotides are TGTGCCACCAGCAGAGAAGGGGGTGGGAGAACTGAAGCTTTCTTT. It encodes CATSREGGGRTEAFF.

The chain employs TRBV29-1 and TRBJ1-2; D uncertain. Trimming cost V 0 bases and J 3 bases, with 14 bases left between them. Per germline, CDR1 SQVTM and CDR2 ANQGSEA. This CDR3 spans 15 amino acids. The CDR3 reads CSVEDWAGVDYGYTF. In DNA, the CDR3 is TGCAGCGTTGAAGATTGGGCGGGTGTCGACTATGGCTACACCTTC. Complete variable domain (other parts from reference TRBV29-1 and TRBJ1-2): SAVISQKPSRDICQRGTSLTIQCQVDSQVTMMFWYRQQPGQSLTLIATANQGSEATYESGFVIDKFPISRPNLTFSTLTVSNMSPEDSSIYLCSVEDWAGVDYGYTFGSGTRLTVV.

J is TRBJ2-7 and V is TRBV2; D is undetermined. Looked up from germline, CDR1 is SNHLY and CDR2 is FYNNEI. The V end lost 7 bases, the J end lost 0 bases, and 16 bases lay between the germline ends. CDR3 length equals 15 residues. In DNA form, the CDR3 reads TGTGCCAGCATAAATGGGCCTTTAAGCTCCTACGAGCAGTACTTC. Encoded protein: CASINGPLSSYEQYF.

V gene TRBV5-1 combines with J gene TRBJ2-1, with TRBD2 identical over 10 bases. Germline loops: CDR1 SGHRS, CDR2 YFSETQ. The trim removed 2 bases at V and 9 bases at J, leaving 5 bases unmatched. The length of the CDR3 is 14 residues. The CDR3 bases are TGCGCCAGCAGCTTTACTAGCGGGATAGGTGAGCAGTTCTTC. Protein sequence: CASSFTSGIGEQFF. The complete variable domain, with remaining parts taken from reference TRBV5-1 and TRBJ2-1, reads KAGVTQTPRYLIKTRGQQVTLSCSPISGHRSVSWYQQTPGQGLQFLFEYFSETQRNKGNFPGRFSGRQFSNSRSEMNVSTLELGDSALYLCASSFTSGIGEQFFGPGTRLTVL.

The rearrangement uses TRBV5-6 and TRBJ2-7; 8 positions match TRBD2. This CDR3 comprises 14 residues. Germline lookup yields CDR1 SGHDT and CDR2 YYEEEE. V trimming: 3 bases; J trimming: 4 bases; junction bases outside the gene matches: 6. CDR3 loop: CASSSAGVSYEQYF. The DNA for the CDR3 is TGTGCCAGCAGCTCAGCGGGAGTGTCTTACGAGCAGTACTTC.

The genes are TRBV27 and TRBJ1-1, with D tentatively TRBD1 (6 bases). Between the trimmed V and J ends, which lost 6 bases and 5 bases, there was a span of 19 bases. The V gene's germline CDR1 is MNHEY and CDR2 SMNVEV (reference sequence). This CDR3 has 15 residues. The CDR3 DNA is TGTGCCAGCAGCCCGGGGGACACCGTAGGAACTGAAGCTTTCTTT. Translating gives CASSPGDTVGTEAFF.

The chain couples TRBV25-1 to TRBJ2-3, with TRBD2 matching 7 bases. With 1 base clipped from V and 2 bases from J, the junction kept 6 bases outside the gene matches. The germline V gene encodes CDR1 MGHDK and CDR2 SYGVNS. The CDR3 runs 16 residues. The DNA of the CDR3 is TGTGCCAGCAGTGAATCCCGACTAGCCACCACAGATACGCAGTATTTT. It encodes CASSESRLATTDTQYF.

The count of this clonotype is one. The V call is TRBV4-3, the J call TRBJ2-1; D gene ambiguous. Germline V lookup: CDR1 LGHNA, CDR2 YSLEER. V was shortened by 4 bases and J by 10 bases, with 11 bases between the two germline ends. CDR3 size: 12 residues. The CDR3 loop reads CASSRVPWEQFF. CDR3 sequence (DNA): TGCGCCAGCAGCCGCGTGCCTTGGGAGCAGTTCTTC.

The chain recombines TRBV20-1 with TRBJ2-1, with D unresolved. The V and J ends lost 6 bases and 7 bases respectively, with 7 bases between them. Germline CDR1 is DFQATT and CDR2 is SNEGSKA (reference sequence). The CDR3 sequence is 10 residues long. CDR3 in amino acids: CSAYLNEQFF. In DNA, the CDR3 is TGCAGTGCCTACTTGAATGAGCAGTTCTTC.

In nucleotides, the CDR3 is TGTGCCAGCAGAACGAGGGGCGGGTCAACACCCCTCCACTTT. It specifies CASRTRGGSTPLHF. This rearrangement joins TRBV5-6 to TRBJ1-6; D perhaps matches TRBD1 (5 bases). The CDR3 covers 14 residues. V was clipped by 5 bases and J by 11 bases, with 17 bases between them. The V gene's germline CDR1 is SGHDT and CDR2 YYEEEE.

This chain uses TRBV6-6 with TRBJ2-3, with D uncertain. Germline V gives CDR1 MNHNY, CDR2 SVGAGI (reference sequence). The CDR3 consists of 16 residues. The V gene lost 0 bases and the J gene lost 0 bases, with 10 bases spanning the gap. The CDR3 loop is CASSYSVHPSTDTQYF. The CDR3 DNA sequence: TGTGCCAGCAGTTACTCGGTCCACCCTAGCACAGATACGCAGTATTTT.

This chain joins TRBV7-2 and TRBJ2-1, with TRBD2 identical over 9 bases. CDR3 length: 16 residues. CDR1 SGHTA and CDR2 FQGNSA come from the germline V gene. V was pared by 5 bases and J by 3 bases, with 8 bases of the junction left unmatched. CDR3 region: CASSAPGLAYYNEQFF. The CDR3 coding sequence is TGTGCCAGCAGCGCCCCGGGACTAGCCTACTACAATGAGCAGTTCTTC.

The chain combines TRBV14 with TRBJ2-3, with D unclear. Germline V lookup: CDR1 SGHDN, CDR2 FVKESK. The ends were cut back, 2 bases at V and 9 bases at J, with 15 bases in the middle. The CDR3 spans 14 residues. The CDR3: CASSQRLLLETQYF. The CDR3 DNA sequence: TGTGCCAGCAGCCAACGTTTGCTTCTTGAGACGCAGTATTTT. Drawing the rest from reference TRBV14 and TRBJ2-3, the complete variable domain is EAGVTQFPSHSVIEKGQTVTLRCDPISGHDNLYWYRRVMGKEIKFLLHFVKESKQDESGMPNNRFLAERTGGTYSTLKVQPAELEDSGVYFCASSQRLLLETQYFGPGTRLTVL.

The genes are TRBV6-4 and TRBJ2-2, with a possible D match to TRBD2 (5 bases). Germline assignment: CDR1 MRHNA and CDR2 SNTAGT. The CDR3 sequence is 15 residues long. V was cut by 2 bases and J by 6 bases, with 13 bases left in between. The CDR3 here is CASSDAGEGSGELFF. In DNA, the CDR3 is TGTGCCAGCAGTGACGCAGGAGAGGGATCCGGGGAGCTGTTTTTT.

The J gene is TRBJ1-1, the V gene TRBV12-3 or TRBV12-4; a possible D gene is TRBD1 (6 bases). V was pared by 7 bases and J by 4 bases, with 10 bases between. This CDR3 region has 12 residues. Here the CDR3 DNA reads TGTGCCAGCACCGCAGGGGTCACTGAAGCTTTCTTT. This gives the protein CASTAGVTEAFF.

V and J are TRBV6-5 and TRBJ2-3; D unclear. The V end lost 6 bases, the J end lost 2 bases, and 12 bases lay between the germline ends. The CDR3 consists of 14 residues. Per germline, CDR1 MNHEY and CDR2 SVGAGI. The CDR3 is CASRPSFSTDTQYF. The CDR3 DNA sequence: TGTGCCAGCAGACCCAGTTTCTCCACAGATACGCAGTATTTT.

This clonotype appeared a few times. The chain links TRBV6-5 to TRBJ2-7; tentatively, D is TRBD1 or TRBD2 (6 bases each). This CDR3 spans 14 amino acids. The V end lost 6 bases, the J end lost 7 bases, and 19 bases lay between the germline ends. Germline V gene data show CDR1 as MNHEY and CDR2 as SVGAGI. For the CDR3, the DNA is TGTGCCAGCAGGCTGGTGCCGGGGGCGGAAGAGCAGTACTTC. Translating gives CASRLVPGAEEQYF.

The chain's CDR3 is CSARDVAGERNEQFF. The CDR3 DNA reads TGCAGTGCTAGAGATGTCGCAGGGGAAAGAAATGAGCAGTTCTTC. The chain has TRBV20-1 and TRBJ2-1, with D possibly TRBD1 on 6 matching bases. The germline V gene encodes CDR1 DFQATT and CDR2 SNEGSKA (reference sequence). V lost 0 bases to trimming and J lost 7 bases, with 16 bases between them. There are 15 residues in the CDR3.

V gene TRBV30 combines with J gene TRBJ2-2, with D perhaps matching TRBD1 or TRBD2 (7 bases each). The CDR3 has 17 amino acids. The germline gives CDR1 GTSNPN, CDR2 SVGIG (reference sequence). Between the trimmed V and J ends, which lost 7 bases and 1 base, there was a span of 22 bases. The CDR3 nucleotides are TGTGCCTCCATGGGAGGGGGCGTCGCCAGGAACACCGGGGAGCTGTTTTTT. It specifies CASMGGGVARNTGELFF.

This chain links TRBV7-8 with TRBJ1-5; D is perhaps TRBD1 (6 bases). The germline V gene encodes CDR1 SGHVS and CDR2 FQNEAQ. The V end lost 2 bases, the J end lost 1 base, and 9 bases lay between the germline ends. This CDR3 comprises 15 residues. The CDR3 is CASSLLGASNQPQHF. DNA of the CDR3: TGTGCCAGCAGCTTATTGGGGGCGAGCAATCAGCCCCAGCATTTT.

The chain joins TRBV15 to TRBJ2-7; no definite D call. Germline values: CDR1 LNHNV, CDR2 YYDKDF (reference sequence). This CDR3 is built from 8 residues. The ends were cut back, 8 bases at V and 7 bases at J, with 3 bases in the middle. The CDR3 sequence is CATEEQYF. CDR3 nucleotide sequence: TGTGCCACCGAAGAGCAGTACTTC.

The CDR3 DNA reads as TGTGCCAGCAGCCTTGCCCTGGATCCCCCGTATGGCTACACCTTC. It yields the protein CASSLALDPPYGYTF. The chain is built from TRBV14 and TRBJ1-2, with D hard to call. V gave up 4 bases and J gave up 5 bases, with 17 bases separating them. The CDR3 contains 15 residues. CDR1 and CDR2 (germline): SGHDN, FVKESK.

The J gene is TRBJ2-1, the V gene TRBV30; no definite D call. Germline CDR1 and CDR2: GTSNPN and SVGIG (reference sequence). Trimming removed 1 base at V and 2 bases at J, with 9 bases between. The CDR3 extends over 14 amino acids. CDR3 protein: CAWSEGSTYNEQFF. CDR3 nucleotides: TGTGCCTGGAGTGAAGGTTCAACCTACAATGAGCAGTTCTTC. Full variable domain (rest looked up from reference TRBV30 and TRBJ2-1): SQTIHQWPATLVQPVGSPLSLECTVEGTSNPNLYWYRQAAGRGLQLLFYSVGIGQISSEVPQNLSASRPQDRQFILSSKKLLLSDSGFYLCAWSEGSTYNEQFFGPGTRLTVL.

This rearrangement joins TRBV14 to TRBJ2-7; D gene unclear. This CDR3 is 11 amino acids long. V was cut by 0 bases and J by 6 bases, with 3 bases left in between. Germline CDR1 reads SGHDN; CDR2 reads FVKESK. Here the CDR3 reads CASSQETEQYF. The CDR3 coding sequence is TGTGCCAGCAGCCAAGAGACCGAGCAGTACTTC.

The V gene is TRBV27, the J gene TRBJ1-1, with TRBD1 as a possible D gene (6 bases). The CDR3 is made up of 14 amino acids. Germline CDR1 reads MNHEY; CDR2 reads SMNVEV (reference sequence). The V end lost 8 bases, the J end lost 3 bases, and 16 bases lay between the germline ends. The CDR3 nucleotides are TGTGCCAGCTCGATTGTACAGGGAGACACTGAAGCTTTCTTT. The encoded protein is CASSIVQGDTEAFF.

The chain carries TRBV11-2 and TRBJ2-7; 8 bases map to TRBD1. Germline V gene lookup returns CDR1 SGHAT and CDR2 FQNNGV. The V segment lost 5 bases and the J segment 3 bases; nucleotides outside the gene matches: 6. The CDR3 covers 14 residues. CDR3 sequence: CASSPPGQVYEQYF. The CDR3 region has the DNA TGTGCCAGCAGCCCCCCGGGACAGGTCTACGAGCAGTACTTC. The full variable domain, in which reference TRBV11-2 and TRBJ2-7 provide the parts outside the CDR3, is EAGVAQSPRYKIIEKRQSVAFWCNPISGHATLYWYQQILGQGPKLLIQFQNNGVVDDSQLPKDRFSAERLKGVDSTLKIQPAKLEDSAVYLCASSPPGQVYEQYFGPGTRLTVT.

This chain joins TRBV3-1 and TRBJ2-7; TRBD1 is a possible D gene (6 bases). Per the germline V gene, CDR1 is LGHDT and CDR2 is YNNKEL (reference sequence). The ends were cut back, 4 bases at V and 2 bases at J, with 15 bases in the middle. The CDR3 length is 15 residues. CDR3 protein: CASSLGQRTTYEQYF. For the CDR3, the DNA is TGTGCCAGCAGCCTAGGACAGAGAACCACCTACGAGCAGTACTTC.

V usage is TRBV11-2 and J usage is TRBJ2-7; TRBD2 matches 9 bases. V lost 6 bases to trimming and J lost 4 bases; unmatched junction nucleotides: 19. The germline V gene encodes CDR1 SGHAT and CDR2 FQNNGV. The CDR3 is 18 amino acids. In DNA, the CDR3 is TGTGCCAGCAGGCGCAATAGGACTAGCGCCAAACCGGGTTACGAGCAGTACTTC. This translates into CASRRNRTSAKPGYEQYF.